Included here is one T cell receptor beta chain sequence, with context. CDR1 is MNHEY, CDR2 SVGAGI, per germline. The CDR3 sequence is 15 residues long. Trimming cost V 4 bases and J 0 bases; bases outside gene matches: 2. The entry originates in a study of control samples from healthy donors and cancer patients. Using immunoSEQ multiplex PCR, the repertoire was profiled, and TCRdb retains in-frame clones only, with some absent. The table lists over 150,000 clones, about 91% of them singletons. The chain has TRBV6-5 and TRBJ2-2; TRBD1 agrees at 7 bases. The receptor was isolated from a woman in her thirties or forties in good health. What was sequenced was blood. The DNA for the CDR3 is TGTGCCAGCAGTTCCGGGACAGCGAACACCGGGGAGCTGTTTTTT. Protein: CASSSGTANTGELFF.